A selection of T cell receptor beta chains follows, all from one sample in a study of regulatory T cells in long-lasting Graves disease. TCRdb re-called the multiplex PCR reads with MiXCR, one entry per CDR3 protein. The repertoire has roughly 450,000 distinct CDR3 sequences, roughly 22% of them found once; the top ten carry about 12%. The source was peripheral blood mononuclear cells (PBMCs), collected when the disease was refractory, from a patient treated with antithyroid drugs. All receptors derive from a female donor with Graves disease. The conserved cysteine and the conserved F or W are not part of the CDR3 here.

CDR3: AISTREKEGGYT
V: TRBV6-1

CDR3: ASSSETGDGYT
V: TRBV12-3/TRBV12-4

CDR3: ASSLVASGNTGELF
V: TRBV7-2

CDR3: ASSSGQGDQPQH
V: TRBV28

CDR3: ASSFGLAGGNEQF
V: TRBV5-4

CDR3: SVVIEETQY
V: TRBV29-1

CDR3: ASSQGRISGNTIY
V: TRBV3-1

CDR3: ASSVSGGSSYEQY
V: TRBV9

CDR3: ASKYTGGTEAF
V: TRBV7-2

CDR3: ASSSSLLTSGSQTTGELF
V: TRBV5-1

CDR3: ASTTPGGDSETSTDTQY
V: TRBV11-3

CDR3: SARAYGATNTEAF
V: TRBV20-1

CDR3: STGQGTDGYT
V: TRBV20-1

CDR3: ASSMGLGGTYEQY
V: TRBV19

CDR3: SVEERTGNYEQY
V: TRBV29-1

CDR3: SASRAGGYTEAF
V: TRBV20-1

CDR3: ASSQDAVGRNQPQH
V: TRBV4-1

CDR3: SAGLETDTQY
V: TRBV29-1

CDR3: ASSSSGASSYEQY
V: TRBV6-5

CDR3: SAGGGAYNEQF
V: TRBV20-1

CDR3: ASSYSIAGGPYEQY
V: TRBV6-2/TRBV6-3

CDR3: SVDRAAQETQY
V: TRBV29-1

CDR3: ASSLSPGAGETQY
V: TRBV7-3

CDR3: ASSWDRGRNTEAF
V: TRBV28

CDR3: ASSLRTGGSEAF
V: TRBV7-2

CDR3: ASSLEADSYEQY
V: TRBV7-9

CDR3: ASSPETGNTEAF
V: TRBV6-1

CDR3: ASSPNRVNTEAF
V: TRBV7-9

CDR3: SVESTVGSEQY
V: TRBV29-1

CDR3: AWSAGRAAEQF
V: TRBV30

CDR3: ASSPFPGQGIGVDSPLH
V: TRBV7-2

CDR3: ASSSTGTSTEAF
V: TRBV7-2

CDR3: ASSQHPEAGQTLH
V: TRBV3-1

CDR3: SASRGLSSISYEQY
V: TRBV20-1

CDR3: ASSPPGTIKNIQY
V: TRBV12-3/TRBV12-4

CDR3: ASSLFGGGGTEAF
V: TRBV5-1

CDR3: ASSVGEGSNQPQH
V: TRBV28

CDR3: SAIPDGAGIQY
V: TRBV20-1

CDR3: ASSGVNTGSYEQY
V: TRBV2

CDR3: ASSPGQGTNEKLF
V: TRBV5-6

CDR3: SARADRGSRDTQY
V: TRBV20-1

CDR3: SAKTILSSYEQY
V: TRBV29-1

CDR3: ASSRDMSYEQY
V: TRBV5-6

CDR3: ASKFGSTSGGEQY
V: TRBV19

CDR3: ASRSGGNQPQH
V: TRBV28

CDR3: ASSYTGPGYGYT
V: TRBV6-5

CDR3: ASSLWQGAWTREAF
V: TRBV12-3/TRBV12-4

CDR3: ASSAGRSYEQY
V: TRBV6-2/TRBV6-3

CDR3: SVDLLTNDRGWRGYT
V: TRBV29-1

CDR3: ASSPRGQTPNEQF
V: TRBV12-3/TRBV12-4

CDR3: SARVTTGLSGYGYT
V: TRBV20-1

CDR3: ASSPSGWAGGSYGYT
V: TRBV4-3

CDR3: ASSGSLEAF
V: TRBV7-9

CDR3: ASSLTSGALSGNTIY
V: TRBV12-3/TRBV12-4

CDR3: ASSIDAGISYEQY
V: TRBV19

CDR3: ASSFLGALDSNQPQH
V: TRBV12-3/TRBV12-4

CDR3: ASSRLYGETQY
V: TRBV6-1

CDR3: ASSHRQGSGYT
V: TRBV28